Sequencing of this T cell receptor beta chain was carried out in a study of OX40 agonist ivuxolimab in advanced cancers. Study as a whole: Ivuxolimab is an agonistic anti-OX40 (CD134) antibody, and patients were treated with it. While on treatment, patients had intravenous ivuxolimab at 0.01 to 10 mg/kg every 2 weeks. Study-wide results and limits: Expanded peripheral T cell antigen specificity was not determined. Some of the lowest clonal expansion was seen in partial responders at 0.1-3.0 mg/kg.

Assay used: immunoSEQ multiplex PCR; TCRdb lists only in-frame clones, some missing. This table has nearly 85,000 clones, 75% to 90% appearing once. About this clone itself: Its antigen is unknown.

Losses at the gene ends were 0 bases for V and 7 bases for J; bases not matched to a gene: 7. The germline V gene encodes CDR1 LNHDA and CDR2 SQIVND (reference sequence). The CDR3 consists of 15 residues. The clonotype was recovered from an adult with an advanced solid tumor such as melanoma, head and neck, liver or kidney cancer. This material consisted of CD4+ or CD8+ T cells sorted from blood, taken in a trial of the OX40 agonist ivuxolimab. The chain employs TRBV19 and TRBJ2-7; 9 bases agree with TRBD2. CDR3 nucleotide sequence: TGTGCCAGTAGTATAGAGATAGCGGGGGCGGGGGAGCAGTACTTC. Protein sequence: CASSIEIAGAGEQYF.